What follows are 32 T cell receptor beta chains derived from one specimen sequenced in a study of T cell responses to AZD1222 COVID-19 vaccine. The table came from immunoSEQ multiplex PCR; TCRdb's copy has only in-frame clones and leaves some out. Of 95,000 to 150,000 clones listed, approximately 89% were seen once; the top ten hold less than 6%. The sample consisted of peripheral blood, taken on day 0 of AZD1222 vaccination. The receptors shown here come from an adult in good health.

The chain employs TRBV9 and TRBJ1-2; D gene ambiguous. Per the germline V gene, CDR1 is SGDLS and CDR2 is YYNGEE. V was shortened by 0 bases and J by 2 bases, with 14 bases between the two germline ends. The CDR3 is 16 residues long. CDR3 sequence: CASSVATGVGNYGYTF. Here the CDR3 DNA reads TGTGCCAGCAGCGTAGCTACCGGGGTGGGCAACTATGGCTACACCTTC.

This rearrangement joins TRBV18 to TRBJ1-1; TRBD1 matches 8 bases. Trimming removed 1 base from V and 5 bases from J; junction bases left unmatched: 9. Germline V gene lookup returns CDR1 KGHSH and CDR2 LQKENI. CDR3 length equals 16 residues. The CDR3, as DNA: TGTGCCAGCTCACCACGGACAGGGTGGGCGGGAACTGAAGCTTTCTTT. Translated: CASSPRTGWAGTEAFF. The entire variable domain, with the rest obtained from reference TRBV18 and TRBJ1-1, is as follows: NAGVMQNPRHLVRRRGQEARLRCSPMKGHSHVYWYRQLPEEGLKFMVYLQKENIIDESGMPKERFSAEFPKEGPSILRIQQVVRGDSAAYFCASSPRTGWAGTEAFFGQGTRLTVV.

This chain uses TRBV15 with TRBJ2-2; the D is unclear. The CDR3 length is 13 residues. Germline V gives CDR1 LNHNV, CDR2 YYDKDF (reference sequence). V shed 2 bases and J shed 9 bases, with 10 bases lying between them. CDR3 bases: TGTGCCACCAGCAGACAGGCCTCTAGGGAGCTGTTTTTT. Its protein product is CATSRQASRELFF.

This chain connects TRBV18 to TRBJ2-7, with 8 positions matching TRBD1. This CDR3 contains 16 residues. Germline V gene data show CDR1 as KGHSH and CDR2 as LQKENI. Trimming removed 3 bases from V and 0 bases from J; junction bases left unmatched: 7. CDR3 bases: TGTGCCAGCTCACCGGGACAGGCGCAACTCTCCTACGAGCAGTACTTC. Its translation: CASSPGQAQLSYEQYF.

This rearrangement joins TRBV5-6 to TRBJ2-2; D unresolved. Germline lookup yields CDR1 SGHDT and CDR2 YYEEEE. Trimming pared 1 base from V and 8 bases from J, leaving 6 bases between. The CDR3 is 12 residues long. This CDR3 reads CASSLMPGELFF. The DNA for the CDR3 is TGTGCCAGCAGCTTGATGCCGGGGGAGCTGTTTTTT. The whole variable domain, filled in from reference TRBV5-6 and TRBJ2-2, reads DAGVTQSPTHLIKTRGQQVTLRCSPKSGHDTVSWYQQALGQGPQFIFQYYEEEERQRGNFPDRFSGHQFPNYSSELNVNALLLGDSALYLCASSLMPGELFFGEGSRLTVL.

The gene calls are TRBV19 and TRBJ1-5, with 9 positions matching TRBD1. Germline-derived CDR1 and CDR2 are LNHDA and SQIVND (reference sequence). This CDR3 spans 14 amino acids. V was clipped by 4 bases and J by 5 bases; unmatched bases: 3. The CDR3 nucleotides read TGTGCCAGTAGTAGGAGGACAGGGGATCAGCCCCAGCATTTT. Its translation: CASSRRTGDQPQHF.

V gene TRBV4-3 combines with J gene TRBJ1-6; 8 bases line up with TRBD1. Germline values: CDR1 LGHNA, CDR2 YSLEER. The ends lost 5 bases at V and 10 bases at J; junction bases unmatched: 7. The CDR3 sequence is 14 residues long. In DNA form, the CDR3 reads TGCGCCAGCAGCTTGACAGGGGATGGGTCACCCCTCCACTTT. Its translation is CASSLTGDGSPLHF.

The genes are TRBV24-1 and TRBJ1-4; the match to TRBD1 covers 7 bases. The germline V gene encodes CDR1 KGHDR and CDR2 SFDVKD. CDR3 length: 13 residues. V shed 7 bases, J shed 5 bases, and the junction held 3 bases outside the gene matches. CDR3 protein: CATRDRSNEKLFF. For the CDR3, the DNA is TGTGCCACCAGGGACAGGTCGAATGAAAAACTGTTTTTT.

The gene calls are TRBV7-8 and TRBJ1-4; D ambiguous. Trimming cost V 7 bases and J 4 bases, with 4 bases left between them. The CDR3 consists of 11 residues. Germline V CDR1 and CDR2: SGHVS, FQNEAQ. The DNA of the CDR3 is TGTGCCAGCAAGGGTAATGAAAAACTGTTTTTT. Amino acids: CASKGNEKLFF.

The rearrangement links TRBV6-6 to TRBJ2-7; D is perhaps TRBD2 (5 bases). Between the trimmed V and J ends, which lost 0 bases and 9 bases, there was a span of 9 bases. The length of the CDR3 is 12 residues. From germline, CDR1 is MNHNY and CDR2 SVGAGI (reference sequence). The CDR3: CASSYSYGVQYF. CDR3 coding DNA: TGTGCCAGCAGTTACTCTTACGGGGTGCAGTACTTC.

V usage is TRBV4-1 and J usage is TRBJ1-6, with 7 bases identical to TRBD1. V shed 3 bases and J 8 bases; nucleotides not matched to a gene: 7. Germline V CDR1 and CDR2: MGHRA, YSYEKL. The CDR3 length is 15 residues. The CDR3 DNA reads as TGCGCCAGCAGCCACCGCCGGGACAGTTATTCACCCCTCCACTTT. Translating gives CASSHRRDSYSPLHF.

This clone has only one observation. The chain couples TRBV7-9 to TRBJ1-2; TRBD1 matches at 8 bases. The CDR3 is 12 amino acids. J gave up 12 bases and V 4 bases, and 7 bases lay outside the gene matches. Looked up from germline, CDR1 is SEHNR and CDR2 is FQNEAQ (reference sequence). The CDR3 nucleotides read TGTGCCAGCAGCTCCAGGACAGGGCCCAACACCTTC. Translation gives CASSSRTGPNTF.

The chain joins TRBV7-2 to TRBJ1-3, with a possible D match to TRBD1 (6 bases). V lost 5 bases, J lost 1 base, and 15 bases lay in between. Germline V lookup: CDR1 SGHTA, CDR2 FQGNSA. The CDR3 covers 16 residues. The chain's CDR3 is CASSQMRGGSGNTIYF. In DNA form, the CDR3 reads TGTGCCAGCAGCCAGATGAGGGGGGGGTCTGGAAACACCATATATTTT.

The rearrangement uses TRBV5-1 and TRBJ1-1, with D possibly being TRBD1 (6 bases). V was clipped by 1 base and J by 6 bases, with 16 bases between them. The CDR3 is 15 residues long. Germline CDR1 is SGHRS and CDR2 is YFSETQ. The CDR3, as DNA: TGCGCCAGCAGCTTGTTGGGGCAGGGGATCGCTGAAGCTTTCTTT. It is translated as CASSLLGQGIAEAFF.

This sequence joins TRBV15 and TRBJ2-1, with TRBD1 identical over 8 bases. With V trimmed by 1 base and J by 5 bases, 13 bases remained unmatched. This CDR3 is built from 18 residues. CDR1 and CDR2 from the germline V gene are LNHNV and YYDKDF (reference sequence). CDR3 in DNA: TGTGCCACCAGCAGAGTACGAAGTCAGGGGGCTCTGCACAATGAGCAGTTCTTC. Its protein product is CATSRVRSQGALHNEQFF.

This clone has a handful of counts. J is TRBJ2-5 and V is TRBV3-1 (or the pseudogene TRBV3-2); perhaps TRBD2 as D (7 bases). Germline V gives CDR1 LGHDT, CDR2 YNNKEL (reference sequence). The V end lost 4 bases, the J end lost 5 bases, and 14 bases lay between the germline ends. The CDR3 covers 14 residues. The CDR3 loop reads CASSLGGGGETQYF. CDR3 DNA sequence: TGTGCCAGCAGCCTTGGGGGGGGCGGTGAGACCCAGTACTTC.

This clone was detected once. DNA for the CDR3: TGTGCCAGCAGTTACTCAGGGTTTCAGGAGACCCAGTACTTC. This translates into CASSYSGFQETQYF. The V gene is TRBV6-5, the J gene TRBJ2-5; no definite D call. This CDR3 has 14 residues. V lost 0 bases, J lost 5 bases, and 10 bases lay in between. CDR1 and CDR2 from the germline V gene are MNHEY and SVGAGI.

This chain links TRBV7-2 with TRBJ1-5; D is unclear. The CDR3 spans 13 residues. Trimming took 5 bases from V and 0 from J, leaving 5 bases between them. Germline assignment: CDR1 SGHTA and CDR2 FQGNSA. In DNA, the CDR3 is TGTGCCAGCAGCCTGAATAGCAATCAGCCCCAGCATTTT. It yields the protein CASSLNSNQPQHF.

This clone was recorded only once. The chain is built from TRBV7-2 and TRBJ1-3; D perhaps matches TRBD1 (6 bases). CDR1 and CDR2 (germline): SGHTA, FQGNSA. The CDR3 spans 14 residues. The ends were cut back, 4 bases at V and 2 bases at J, with 9 bases in the middle. The CDR3 sequence is CASSYQGTGNTIYF. CDR3 in DNA: TGTGCCAGCAGCTATCAGGGGACTGGAAACACCATATATTTT.

V is TRBV19 and J is TRBJ1-5; 7 nucleotides align to TRBD1. V trimming: 5 bases; J trimming: 11 bases; junction bases outside the gene matches: 18. Per germline, CDR1 LNHDA and CDR2 SQIVND (reference sequence). This CDR3 region has 16 residues. The CDR3 bases are TGTGCCAGTAGTGCGGGAGGGGGCCACCAATCAGTGGCCCAGCATTTT. It specifies CASSAGGGHQSVAQHF.

This chain joins TRBV5-5 and TRBJ2-5; D is possibly TRBD2 (6 bases). The CDR3 extends over 15 amino acids. Germline CDR1 and CDR2: SGHKS and YYEKEE (reference sequence). Trimming removed 0 bases from V and 1 base from J, with 10 bases in between. The CDR3 region is CASSLGRGLQETQYF. DNA for the CDR3: TGTGCCAGCAGCTTGGGGCGGGGCCTCCAAGAGACCCAGTACTTC.

The chain combines TRBV21-1 with TRBJ1-4; whether TRBD1, the table's D call, matches the DNA was not checked. TRBV21-1 is listed as a pseudogene. The CDR3 is made up of 14 amino acids. The CDR3 sequence: CASIPDRGREKLFF. DNA for the CDR3: TGTGCCAGCATCCCGGACAGGGGGCGTGAAAAACTGTTTTTT.

V gene TRBV10-3 combines with J gene TRBJ1-4, with no clear D. V lost 8 bases and J lost 4, with 11 bases in between. From germline, CDR1 is ENHRY and CDR2 SYGVKD. This CDR3 spans 13 amino acids. The chain's CDR3 is CAIYRARNEKLFF. The CDR3 nucleotides are TGTGCCATCTACCGGGCCCGTAATGAAAAACTGTTTTTT.

The chain links TRBV12-3 or TRBV12-4 to TRBJ2-5, with D hard to call. Trimming took off 6 bases at V and 9 bases at J, with 11 bases between the two ends. The CDR3 runs 11 residues. CDR3 residues: CASSPGLAQYF. Here the CDR3 DNA reads TGTGCCAGCAGCCCCGGGTTGGCCCAGTACTTC.

V usage is TRBV7-8 and J usage is TRBJ1-2, with 8 bases aligning to TRBD1. Germline V gene sequence: CDR1 SGHVS, CDR2 FQNEAQ. V lost 5 bases and J lost 2; bases outside the gene matches: 4. CDR3 size: 14 residues. The CDR3 loop reads CASSMTGANYGYTF. DNA of the CDR3: TGTGCCAGCAGCATGACAGGGGCGAACTATGGCTACACCTTC.

V and J are TRBV7-2 and TRBJ1-5; D gene unclear. Germline V CDR1 and CDR2: SGHTA, FQGNSA. Trimming stripped 1 base from V and 3 bases from J, with 4 bases between. The CDR3 is 13 residues long. The chain's CDR3 is CASSLVDNQPQHF. CDR3 DNA: TGTGCCAGCAGCTTAGTTGACAATCAGCCCCAGCATTTT.

The rearrangement joins TRBV28 to TRBJ1-3; 9 bases are shared with TRBD1. This CDR3 region has 21 residues. CDR1 is MDHEN, CDR2 SYDVKM, per germline. Trimming removed 6 bases from V and 0 bases from J; junction bases left unmatched: 21. The DNA of the CDR3 is TGTGCCAGCAGGCACTACGATCCGGGACAGGGCAATTTTTACTCTGGAAACACCATATATTTT. Translation: CASRHYDPGQGNFYSGNTIYF.

The chain links TRBV7-6 to TRBJ1-5, with 10 positions matching TRBD1. V dropped 0 bases and J dropped 6; count of bases not matched to a gene: 8. The CDR3 is made up of 17 amino acids. CDR1 and CDR2 (germline): SGHVS, FNYEAQ. The DNA for the CDR3 is TGTGCCAGCAGCTTAGCAAACTCCGGGACAGGGGCTCAGCCCCAGCATTTT. Translating it yields CASSLANSGTGAQPQHF. The complete variable domain, with remaining parts taken from reference TRBV7-6 and TRBJ1-5, reads GAGVSQSPRYKVTKRGQDVALRCDPISGHVSLYWYRQALGQGPEFLTYFNYEAQQDKSGLPNDRFSAERPEGSISTLTIQRTEQRDSAMYRCASSLANSGTGAQPQHFGDGTRLSIL.

The chain uses TRBV6-4 and TRBJ1-1; D is undetermined. Germline V CDR1 and CDR2: MRHNA, SNTAGT. Between the trimmed V and J ends, which lost 2 bases and 5 bases, there was a span of 9 bases. The length of the CDR3 is 13 residues. The CDR3 DNA is TGTGCCAGCAGTGACGGGGTTGGTACTGAAGCTTTCTTT. This gives the protein CASSDGVGTEAFF.

This rearrangement joins TRBV3-1 (or the pseudogene TRBV3-2) to TRBJ1-2; 7 nucleotides match TRBD1. The junction had 3 bases not matched to a gene; V was cut back by 4 bases and J by 4 bases. This CDR3 region has 13 residues. Germline CDR1 and CDR2: LGHDT and YNNKEL (reference sequence). The CDR3 here is CASSRQGSYGYTF. CDR3 nucleotides: TGTGCCAGCAGCCGACAGGGATCCTATGGCTACACCTTC.

The J gene is TRBJ1-2, the V gene TRBV21-1. TRBV21-1 is given as a pseudogene. The CDR3 is 15 residues long. The CDR3 DNA follows: TGTGCCAGCAGCAAAGCGGGGGGCGAAGTCCATGGCTACACCTTC. It encodes CASSKAGGEVHGYTF.

The V gene is TRBV7-9, the J gene TRBJ1-1; perhaps TRBD1 as D (6 bases). Germline assignment: CDR1 SEHNR and CDR2 FQNEAQ (reference sequence). This CDR3 spans 15 amino acids. The V and J ends lost 5 bases and 2 bases respectively, with 15 bases between them. As DNA, the CDR3 is TGTGCCAGCAGCAATATAGGGACAATAAACACTGAAGCTTTCTTT. It codes for CASSNIGTINTEAFF.